The 2 T cell receptor beta chains below were found in one sample sequenced in a study of blood T cell repertoires in COVID-19. Assay: immunoSEQ multiplex PCR; the TCRdb copy retains only in-frame clones and omits some. The table lists 30,000 to 45,000 clones, about nine tenths of them singletons. Material: peripheral blood. These receptors were collected from a human donor in a cohort sampled during active COVID-19.

This clone was detected only a few times. The chain employs TRBV19 and TRBJ2-2; 10 nucleotides line up with TRBD2. V lost 4 bases and J lost 0; bases outside the gene matches: 2. Germline values: CDR1 LNHDA, CDR2 SQIVND (reference sequence). This CDR3 has 16 amino acids. The CDR3 reads CASSRLAGANTGELFF. The CDR3 DNA reads TGTGCCAGTAGTAGACTAGCGGGTGCGAACACCGGGGAGCTGTTTTTT.

The rearrangement joins TRBV3-1 (or the pseudogene TRBV3-2) to TRBJ2-1; 7 nucleotides match TRBD2. From germline, CDR1 is LGHDT and CDR2 YNNKEL (reference sequence). The CDR3 totals 17 residues. Trimming at V came to 0 bases and at J to 2 bases, leaving 7 bases not matched to a gene. CDR3 sequence (DNA): TGTGCCAGCAGCCAAGATCCGGGGGAGGGACCCTACAATGAGCAGTTCTTC. Translation gives CASSQDPGEGPYNEQFF.